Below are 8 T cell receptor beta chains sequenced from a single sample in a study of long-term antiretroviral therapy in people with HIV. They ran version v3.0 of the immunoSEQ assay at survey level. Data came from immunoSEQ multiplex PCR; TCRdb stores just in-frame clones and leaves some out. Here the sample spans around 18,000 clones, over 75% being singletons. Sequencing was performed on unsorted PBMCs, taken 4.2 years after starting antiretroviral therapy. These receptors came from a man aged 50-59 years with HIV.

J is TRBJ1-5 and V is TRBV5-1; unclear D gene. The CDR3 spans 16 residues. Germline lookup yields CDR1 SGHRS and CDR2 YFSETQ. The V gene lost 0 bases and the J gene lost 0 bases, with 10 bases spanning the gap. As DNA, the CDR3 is TGCGCCAGCAGCTTGGACAGCCACGATAGCAATCAGCCCCAGCATTTT. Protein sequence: CASSLDSHDSNQPQHF.

The CDR3: CASSPGAAGSSYEQYF. For the CDR3, the DNA is TGTGCCAGCAGCCCGGGGGCGGCGGGAAGCTCCTACGAGCAGTACTTC. This rearrangement joins TRBV5-6 to TRBJ2-7; the D call may be TRBD1 or TRBD2 (6 bases each). CDR1 SGHDT and CDR2 YYEEEE come from the germline V gene. V lost 4 bases, J lost 0 bases, and 17 bases lay in between. There are 16 residues in the CDR3.

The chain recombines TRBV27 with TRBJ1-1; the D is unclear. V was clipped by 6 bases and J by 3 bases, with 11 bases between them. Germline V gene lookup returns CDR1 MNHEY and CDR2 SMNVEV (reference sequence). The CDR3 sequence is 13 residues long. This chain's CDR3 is CASRPNLDTEAFF. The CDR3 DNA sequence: TGTGCCAGCAGACCGAATTTGGACACTGAAGCTTTCTTT.

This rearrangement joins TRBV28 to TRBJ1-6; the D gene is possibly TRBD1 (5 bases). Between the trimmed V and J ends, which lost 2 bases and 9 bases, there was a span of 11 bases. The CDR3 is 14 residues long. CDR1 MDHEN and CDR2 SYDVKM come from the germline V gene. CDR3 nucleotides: TGTGCCAGCAGTTTAGGGGGATGGAGTTCACCCCTCCACTTT. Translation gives CASSLGGWSSPLHF. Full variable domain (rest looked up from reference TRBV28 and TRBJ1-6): DVKVTQSSRYLVKRTGEKVFLECVQDMDHENMFWYRQDPGLGLRLIYFSYDVKMKEKGDIPEGYSVSREKKERFSLILESASTNQTSMYLCASSLGGWSSPLHFGNGTRLTVT.

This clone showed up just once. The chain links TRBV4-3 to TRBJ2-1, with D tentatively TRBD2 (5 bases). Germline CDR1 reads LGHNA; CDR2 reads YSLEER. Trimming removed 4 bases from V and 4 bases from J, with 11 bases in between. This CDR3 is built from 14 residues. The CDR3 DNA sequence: TGCGCCAGCAGCCTACGGACGGGGTACAATGAGCAGTTCTTC. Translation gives CASSLRTGYNEQFF.

CDR3 loop: CSVESGDRASYEQYF. The CDR3 DNA reads as TGCAGCGTTGAATCGGGAGACAGGGCCTCCTACGAGCAGTACTTC. The gene calls are TRBV29-1 and TRBJ2-7; a weak D match, TRBD1 (7 bases). The V end lost 2 bases, the J end lost 0 bases, and 14 bases lay between the germline ends. CDR3 length: 15 amino acids. Germline values: CDR1 SQVTM, CDR2 ANQGSEA.

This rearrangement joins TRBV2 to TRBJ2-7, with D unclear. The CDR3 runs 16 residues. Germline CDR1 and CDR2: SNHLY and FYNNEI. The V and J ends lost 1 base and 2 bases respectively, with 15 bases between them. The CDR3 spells CASSEGLGQSTYEQYF. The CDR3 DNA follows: TGTGCCAGCAGTGAAGGATTAGGGCAGTCCACCTACGAGCAGTACTTC.

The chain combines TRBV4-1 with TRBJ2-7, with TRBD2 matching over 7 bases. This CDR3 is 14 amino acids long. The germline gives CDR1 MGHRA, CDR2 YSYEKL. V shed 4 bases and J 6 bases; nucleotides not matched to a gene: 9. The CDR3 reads CASSLNPSGGEQYF. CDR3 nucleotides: TGCGCCAGCAGCCTGAATCCCTCGGGGGGCGAGCAGTACTTC.